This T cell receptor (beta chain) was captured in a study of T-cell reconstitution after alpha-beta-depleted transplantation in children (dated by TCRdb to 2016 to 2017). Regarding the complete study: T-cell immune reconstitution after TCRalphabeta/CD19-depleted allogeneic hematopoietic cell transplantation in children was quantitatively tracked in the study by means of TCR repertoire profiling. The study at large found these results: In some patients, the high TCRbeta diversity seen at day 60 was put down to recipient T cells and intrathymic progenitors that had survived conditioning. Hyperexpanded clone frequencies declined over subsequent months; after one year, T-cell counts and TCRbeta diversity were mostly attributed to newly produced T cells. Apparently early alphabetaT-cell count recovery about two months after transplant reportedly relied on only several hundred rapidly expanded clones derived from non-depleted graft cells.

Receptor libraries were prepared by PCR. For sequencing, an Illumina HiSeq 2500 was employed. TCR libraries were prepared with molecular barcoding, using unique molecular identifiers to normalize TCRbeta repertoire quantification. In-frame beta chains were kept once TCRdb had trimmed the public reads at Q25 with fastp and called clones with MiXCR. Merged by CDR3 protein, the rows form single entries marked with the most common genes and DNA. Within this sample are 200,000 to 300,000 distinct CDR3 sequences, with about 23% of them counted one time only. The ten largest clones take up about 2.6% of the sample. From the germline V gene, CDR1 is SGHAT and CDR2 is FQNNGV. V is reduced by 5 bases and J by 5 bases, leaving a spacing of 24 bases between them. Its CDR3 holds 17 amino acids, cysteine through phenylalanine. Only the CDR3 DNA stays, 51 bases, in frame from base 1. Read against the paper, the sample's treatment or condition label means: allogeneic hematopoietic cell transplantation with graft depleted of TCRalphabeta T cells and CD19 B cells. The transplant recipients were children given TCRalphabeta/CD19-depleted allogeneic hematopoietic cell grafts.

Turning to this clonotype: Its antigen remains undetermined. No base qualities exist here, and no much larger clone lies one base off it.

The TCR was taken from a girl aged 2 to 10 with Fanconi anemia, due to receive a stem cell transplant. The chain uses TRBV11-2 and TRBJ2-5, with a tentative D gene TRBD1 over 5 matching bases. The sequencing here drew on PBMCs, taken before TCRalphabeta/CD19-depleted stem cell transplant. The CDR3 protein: CASSPIQGDLLQETQYF. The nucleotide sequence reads TGTGCCAGCAGCCCAATCCAGGGTGATCTGCTACAGGAGACCCAGTACTTC.